Sequencing of this TCR beta chain was carried out in a study of human T cells and chemical hapten exposure. Turning to the study itself: DPC at 2% was the sensitizing agent, placed on roughly 2 cm by roughly 2 cm of upper inner arm skin.

Time point meaning: patch test 1, 2 weeks after DPC sensitization. Treatment noted: therapeutic diphenylcyclopropenone sensitization with weekly scalp DPC. The study enrolled 18 to 70-year-old alopecia patients suitable for DPC. Sequencing started from total RNA isolated from unfractionated whole blood. TCRdb re-called the RACE reads with MiXCR, one entry per CDR3 protein. The data hold 100,000 to 150,000 distinct CDR3 sequences, with roughly an eighth observed a single time. The CDR3 consists of 15 residues. The V gene's germline CDR1 is MGHRA and CDR2 YSYEKL. V was pared by 5 bases and J by 4 bases, with 9 bases of the junction left unmatched.

This clonotype originated in a man aged 18 to 35 with alopecia areata. Some clones in this sample may be carry-over from other donors' samples. This rearrangement joins TRBV4-1 to TRBJ2-3; TRBD2 matches at 7 bases. The sequencing here drew on whole blood, taken in connection with sensitization to the hapten diphenylcyclopropenone (DPC). CDR3 sequence: CASSLRTTSSDTQYF. The CDR3 region has the DNA TGCGCCAGCAGCTTGCGAACGACTAGCTCAGATACGCAGTATTTT.